This is a list of T cell receptor beta chains from one sample in a study of blood T cells in healthy people across ages. TCRdb used MiXCR to reprocess the 5' RACE reads, holding one entry per CDR3 protein. The profile shows about 700,000 distinct CDR3 sequences, about 32% of them singletons. The sequenced sample consisted of blood. The receptors originated from an elderly woman in good health. Both conserved end residues are part of each CDR3. Clone size is given for some rows only: seen once, a few or many times, or a class if the clone is expanded.

j_gene,v_gene,abundance,CDR3aa
TRBJ2-7,TRBV6-5,many,CASSQGPGAYEQYF
TRBJ2-1,TRBV2,many,CATLGGQGWNEQFF
TRBJ2-3,TRBV7-3,once,CASSHEVADTQYF
TRBJ2-2,TRBV9,-,CASSVEGRGAIGELFF
TRBJ1-5,TRBV30,-,CAWSGLGRSNQPQHF
TRBJ2-2,TRBV15,many,CATSRPPLAQGRSTGELFF
TRBJ1-1,TRBV7-9,-,CASSLASGQGIEAFF
TRBJ2-3,TRBV29-1,few,CSVERGLAGAGNTQYF
TRBJ2-7,TRBV7-9,few,CASSATGAPGKQYF
TRBJ2-7,TRBV5-1,many,CASRPSGVYEQYF
TRBJ1-2,TRBV28,many,CASTGANYGYTF
TRBJ2-1,TRBV6-2/TRBV6-3,many,CASREDGNSYNEQFF
TRBJ2-3,TRBV29-1,many,CSVRLAGGGTQYF
-,TRBV20-1,-,CSAADVARNSYEQYF
TRBJ2-3,TRBV7-9,once,CVSGRTDTQYF
TRBJ2-3,TRBV30,-,CAWTLSGRGTADTQYF
TRBJ2-1,TRBV5-1,once,CASSRTSGAQYNEQFF
TRBJ2-5,TRBV7-8,-,CASSLGTGVSLETQYF
TRBJ2-3,TRBV5-1,-,CASSWIGRADTQYF
TRBJ1-3,TRBV2,-,CASGRNRVSGNTIYF
TRBJ2-7,TRBV5-1,many,CASSLGTATSYEQYF
TRBJ1-5,TRBV5-6,-,CASSPYSTGAVKPQHF
TRBJ2-7,TRBV9,many,CASSGAGQGSYEQYF
TRBJ2-7,TRBV5-1,once,CASSVDRAVYEQYF
TRBJ2-1,TRBV3-1,many,CASSHSRGLAGYNEQFF
TRBJ2-5,TRBV7-9,many,CASSLGGGAETQYF
TRBJ2-7,TRBV2,many,CASSAGTYYEQYF
TRBJ1-2,TRBV27,few,CASSPTDRMINYGYTF
TRBJ2-5,TRBV3-1,many,CASSQWGGLQETQYF
TRBJ2-5,TRBV7-3,many,CASSRQGTLGETQYF
TRBJ2-5,TRBV6-5,many,CASSYGGGPLGTQYF
TRBJ2-6,TRBV6-2/TRBV6-3,-,CASKRNSGANVLTF
TRBJ1-1,TRBV12-3/TRBV12-4,few,CASSPRDPKEAFF
TRBJ1-2,TRBV30,-,CAWIENYGYTF
TRBJ2-1,TRBV18,many,CASSQGGGFGNEQFF
TRBJ2-3,TRBV20-1,-,CSARAPGTDTQYF
TRBJ1-2,TRBV19,-,CASRLQGEDGYTF
TRBJ2-5,TRBV2,many,CASSVVDGEETQYF
TRBJ2-5,TRBV6-1,many,CASSESWPKGETQYF
TRBJ2-7,TRBV5-1,-,CASSLGDPQQYF
TRBJ2-1,TRBV20-1,few,CSARDLLAGGYHNEQFF